This T cell receptor beta chain is drawn from a study of cytomegalovirus exposure and HLA in healthy donors. Study conclusions and caveats: A missense DCLRE1C variant was associated with V- and J-gene trimming of TCR beta chains in a later analysis, and an independent cohort replicated the association.

V was clipped by 1 base and J by 0 bases, with 10 bases between them. This CDR3 spans 16 amino acids. The germline V gene encodes CDR1 SGHTA and CDR2 FQGTGA. Primers included in the PCR were 60 Vbeta and 13 Jbeta primers. Method: immunoSEQ multiplex PCR; TCRdb's copy keeps in-frame clones and lacks some. The repertoire consists of more than 70,000 clones, with 75% to 85% occurring once and the leading ten covering approximately 3.2%. This clone has only a few counts. Its cognate antigen is unknown. The chain uses TRBV7-3 and TRBJ1-3; D is undetermined. The receptor was derived from a man aged 45-65 years in good health and CMV-seropositive. The sample consisted of PBMCs. CDR3 sequence (DNA): TGTGCCAGCAGCTTAAATAGTGTAATCTCTGGAAACACCATATATTTT. The encoded protein is CASSLNSVISGNTIYF.